A selection of T cell receptor beta chains follows, all from one sample in a study of control samples from healthy donors and cancer patients. Method: immunoSEQ multiplex PCR; TCRdb's copy keeps in-frame clones and lacks some. Altogether about 140,000 clones are present, 94% being singletons, with the ten largest covering about 12%. Sequenced sample: blood. These receptors were collected from a man aged 35-49 years in good health. The CDR3 runs from the conserved cysteine through the conserved F or W. The order of the fields is clone size, J gene, V gene, D gene, CDR3 protein, CDR3 DNA. The D gene is left open where the match is weak. Rows give clone size only sometimes, using once, few, many, or a class for an expanded clone.

>-|TRBJ1-1|TRBV9|-
CASSVEGEGWTEAFF
TGTGCCAGCAGCGTAGAGGGCGAGGGGTGGACTGAAGCTTTCTTT
>-|TRBJ2-1|TRBV7-3|-
CASSLKGRRDLPHEQFF
TGTGCCAGCAGCTTAAAAGGTCGACGGGACCTCCCCCATGAGCAGTTCTTC
>-|TRBJ2-2|TRBV4-2|-
CASSQDLDTRGELFF
TGTGCCAGCAGCCAAGATCTCGACACGCGCGGGGAGCTGTTTTTT
>-|TRBJ2-7|TRBV5-4|-
CASSLTTGDYEQYF
TGTGCCAGCAGCTTGACGACAGGAGACTACGAGCAGTACTTC
>-|TRBJ1-2|TRBV11-2|TRBD1
CASSRTGYGYTF
TGTGCCAGCAGCCGGACAGGGTATGGCTACACCTTC
>-|TRBJ1-4|TRBV9|-
CASSVAAGLDEKLFF
TGTGCCAGCAGCGTAGCGGCAGGGCTAGATGAAAAACTGTTTTTT
>-|TRBJ2-3|TRBV7-9|-
CASSFPILAPTDTQYF
TGTGCCAGCAGCTTTCCCATACTAGCCCCCACAGATACGCAGTATTTT
>-|TRBJ1-2|TRBV7-9|TRBD1
CASSSYRGPDYGYTF
TGTGCCAGCAGCTCCTACAGGGGGCCGGACTATGGCTACACCTTC
>-|TRBJ2-1|TRBV6-5|-
CASSLTGLNEQFF
TGTGCCAGCAGCCTAACAGGTCTCAATGAGCAGTTCTTC
>-|TRBJ2-5|TRBV12-3/TRBV12-4|-
CASLPGDGETQYF
TGTGCCAGCCTCCCGGGGGACGGGGAGACCCAGTACTTC
>-|TRBJ1-5|TRBV19|-
CASSMAGHFNQPQHF
TGTGCCAGTAGTATGGCAGGGCACTTCAATCAGCCCCAGCATTTT
>-|TRBJ2-3|TRBV3-1/TRBV3-2|-
CACRKVSTDTQYF
TGTGCCTGCAGGAAGGTGAGCACAGATACGCAGTATTTT
>-|TRBJ2-2|TRBV6-6|TRBD2
CASSSPREGYTGELFF
TGTGCCAGCAGTTCCCCTCGGGAGGGATACACCGGGGAGCTGTTTTTT
>once|TRBJ1-4|TRBV6-6|-
CASSYGEKLFF
TGTGCCAGCAGTTACGGTGAAAAACTGTTTTTT
>-|TRBJ1-1|TRBV27|TRBD1
CASRTGQAGTEAFF
TGTGCCAGCAGGACAGGACAGGCAGGGACTGAAGCTTTCTTT
>-|TRBJ1-5|TRBV28|TRBD1
CASTPGQANQPQHF
TGTGCCAGCACCCCGGGACAGGCAAATCAGCCCCAGCATTTT
>once|TRBJ1-1|TRBV12-5|-
CASGLIVTSGNTEAFF
TGTGCTAGTGGTTTAATAGTCACTTCAGGGAACACTGAAGCTTTCTTT
>-|TRBJ1-4|TRBV14|-
CASSQGPGGRVVCTNEKLFF
TGTGCCAGCAGCCAAGGTCCGGGAGGGAGGGTGGTTTGTACTAATGAAAAACTGTTTTTT
>-|TRBJ2-7|TRBV12-3/TRBV12-4|TRBD1
CASKRTGGVEQYF
TGTGCCAGCAAGAGGACAGGGGGCGTCGAGCAGTACTTC
>once|TRBJ2-5|TRBV7-3|TRBD2
CASSLGGGQETQYF
TGTGCCAGCAGCTTAGGCGGGGGGCAGGAGACCCAGTACTTC